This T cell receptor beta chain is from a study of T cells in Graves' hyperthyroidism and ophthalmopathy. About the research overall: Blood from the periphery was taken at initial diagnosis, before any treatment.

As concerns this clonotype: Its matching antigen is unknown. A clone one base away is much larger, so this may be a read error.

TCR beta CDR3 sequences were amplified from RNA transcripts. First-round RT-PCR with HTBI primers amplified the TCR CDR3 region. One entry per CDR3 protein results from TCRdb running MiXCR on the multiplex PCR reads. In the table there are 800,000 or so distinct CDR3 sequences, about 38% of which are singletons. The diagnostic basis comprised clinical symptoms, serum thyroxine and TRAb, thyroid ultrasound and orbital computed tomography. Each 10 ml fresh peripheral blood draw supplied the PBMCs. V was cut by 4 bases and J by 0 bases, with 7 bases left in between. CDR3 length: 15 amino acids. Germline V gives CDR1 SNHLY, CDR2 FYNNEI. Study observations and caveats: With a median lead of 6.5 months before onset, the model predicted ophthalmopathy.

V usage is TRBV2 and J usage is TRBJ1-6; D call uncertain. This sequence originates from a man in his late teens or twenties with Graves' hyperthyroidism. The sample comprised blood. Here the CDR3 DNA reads TGTGCCAGCAGTGGATGGGGCTCCTATAATTCACCCCTCCACTTT. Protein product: CASSGWGSYNSPLHF.